Shown below are 18 T cell receptor beta chains from a single sample sequenced in a study of blood T cell repertoires in COVID-19. The table came from immunoSEQ multiplex PCR; TCRdb's copy has only in-frame clones and leaves some out. The table shows about 200,000 clones, with roughly 80% occurring only once. Sample: peripheral blood. All receptors derive from a woman of 80 years or more with acute or convalescent COVID-19.

The chain couples TRBV2 to TRBJ2-5; unclear D gene. Germline assignment: CDR1 SNHLY and CDR2 FYNNEI. V was cut by 1 base and J by 2 bases, with 5 bases left in between. The CDR3 is 13 residues long. CDR3 amino acids: CASSEGQQETQYF. For the CDR3, the DNA is TGTGCCAGCAGTGAAGGGCAGCAAGAGACCCAGTACTTC.

V and J are TRBV10-3 and TRBJ1-2; a weak D match, TRBD1 (6 bases). V lost 4 bases and J lost 7, with 13 bases in between. Germline V gene lookup returns CDR1 ENHRY and CDR2 SYGVKD. The CDR3 consists of 13 residues. The CDR3 loop is CAISGGQLGGYTF. Here the CDR3 DNA reads TGTGCCATCAGTGGGGGGCAACTGGGTGGCTACACCTTC.

CDR3 nucleotide sequence: TGCAGCGTTGTGCCTAGCCAAGAGACCCAGTACTTC. Residues: CSVVPSQETQYF. V gene TRBV29-1 combines with J gene TRBJ2-5, with D hard to call. CDR1 is SQVTM, CDR2 ANQGSEA, per germline. The CDR3 consists of 12 residues. V lost 4 bases and J 1 base, leaving 7 bases between the germline ends.

This clone occurred many times. The CDR3 loop reads CAWSVGGPQETQYF. CDR3 nucleotide sequence: TGTGCCTGGAGTGTAGGTGGGCCCCAAGAGACCCAGTACTTC. V usage is TRBV30 and J usage is TRBJ2-5, with no clear D. The CDR3 extends over 14 amino acids. Trimming pared 0 bases from V and 1 base from J, leaving 9 bases between. CDR1 is GTSNPN, CDR2 SVGIG, per germline (reference sequence).

This clone was observed a handful of times. This sequence joins TRBV5-4 and TRBJ2-2; a possible D gene is TRBD2 (6 bases). From germline, CDR1 is SGHNT and CDR2 YYREEE (reference sequence). This CDR3 is 14 amino acids long. V lost 9 bases to trimming and J lost 3 bases, with 15 bases between them. The CDR3 region has the DNA TGTGCCACTGCGGGGTCAAGTCACACCGGGGAGCTGTTTTTT. Its translation: CATAGSSHTGELFF.

The chain is built from TRBV11-3 and TRBJ1-1, with D perhaps TRBD1 (5 bases). The germline V and J ends were trimmed by 1 base and 5 bases, with 8 bases remaining between them. The CDR3 spans 13 residues. CDR1 SGHNT and CDR2 YENEEA come from the germline V gene. CDR3 in DNA: TGTGCCAGCAGCTTAGCGGGGGGGACTGAAGCTTTCTTT. Its translation is CASSLAGGTEAFF.

V is TRBV28 and J is TRBJ2-7, with D perhaps TRBD1 (7 bases). The CDR3 is made up of 15 amino acids. Trimming took off 4 bases at V and 2 bases at J, with 15 bases between the two ends. Germline CDR1 is MDHEN and CDR2 is SYDVKM. The CDR3 DNA is TGTGCCAGCAGTTCCCCGGCAGGGGGGCCCTACGAGCAGTACTTC. Translated, it gives CASSSPAGGPYEQYF.

This chain connects TRBV2 to TRBJ2-2, with 9 nucleotides matching TRBD2. This CDR3 spans 18 amino acids. Germline V lookup: CDR1 SNHLY, CDR2 FYNNEI. The V segment lost 3 bases and the J segment 3 bases; nucleotides outside the gene matches: 11. The CDR3 DNA reads TGTGCCAGCAGTGAGTCTCGCGGGAGGGCCCTGGACACCGGGGAGCTGTTTTTT. This encodes CASSESRGRALDTGELFF. The full variable domain, in which reference TRBV2 and TRBJ2-2 provide the parts outside the CDR3, is EPEVTQTPSHQVTQMGQEVILRCVPISNHLYFYWYRQILGQKVEFLVSFYNNEISEKSEIFDDQFSVERPDGSNFTLKIRSTKLEDSAMYFCASSESRGRALDTGELFFGEGSRLTVL.

This clone was picked up one time. The chain carries TRBV10-3 and TRBJ1-1; tentative D call: TRBD1 (5 bases). With 4 bases removed from V and 1 base from J, the gap between germline ends came to 13 bases. The CDR3 spans 15 residues. The germline V gene encodes CDR1 ENHRY and CDR2 SYGVKD. The CDR3 here is CAISARRGENTEAFF. DNA of the CDR3: TGTGCCATCAGTGCAAGACGGGGGGAGAACACTGAAGCTTTCTTT.

CDR3: CASSSTGQGPSNYGYTF. The CDR3 DNA sequence: TGCGCCAGCAGTTCCACGGGACAGGGCCCTTCTAACTATGGCTACACCTTC. The chain combines TRBV5-1 with TRBJ1-2; 9 bases match TRBD1. The CDR3 is 17 residues long. After removal of 5 bases from V and 0 bases from J, the junction contained 11 bases not matched to a gene. CDR1 is SGHRS, CDR2 YFSETQ, per germline. Supplemented by reference TRBV5-1 and TRBJ1-2, the full variable domain reads KAGVTQTPRYLIKTRGQQVTLSCSPISGHRSVSWYQQTPGQGLQFLFEYFSETQRNKGNFPGRFSGRQFSNSRSEMNVSTLELGDSALYLCASSSTGQGPSNYGYTFGSGTRLTVV.

The chain couples TRBV30 to TRBJ1-2, with 7 nucleotides matching TRBD1. Germline loops: CDR1 GTSNPN, CDR2 SVGIG (reference sequence). The CDR3 totals 12 residues. The junction had 6 bases not matched to a gene; V was cut back by 8 bases and J by 3 bases. The CDR3 spells CAAGQIDYGYTF. The CDR3 region has the DNA TGTGCCGCGGGACAGATAGACTATGGCTACACCTTC.

J is TRBJ1-5 and V is TRBV18, with a weak D call TRBD1 (5 bases). The V gene's germline CDR1 is KGHSH and CDR2 LQKENI. The CDR3 consists of 15 residues. With 2 bases removed from V and 4 bases from J, the gap between germline ends came to 12 bases. CDR3 sequence: CASSPSIRGNQPQHF. As DNA, the CDR3 is TGTGCCAGCTCACCAAGTATCCGGGGGAATCAGCCCCAGCATTTT.

The table lists this clone with a count of one. The chain has TRBV6-1 and TRBJ2-3; the D is unclear. The CDR3 extends over 16 amino acids. CDR1 is MNHNS and CDR2 is SASEGT in the germline V gene. Trimming took 2 bases from V and 2 from J, leaving 14 bases between them. In DNA, the CDR3 is TGTGCCAGCAGTGAAAGGCTTCTAGTTCTCACAGATACGCAGTATTTT. This gives the protein CASSERLLVLTDTQYF.

This chain connects TRBV28 to TRBJ1-5, with 8 bases lining up with TRBD1. This CDR3 spans 14 amino acids. CDR1 is MDHEN, CDR2 SYDVKM, per germline. With 7 bases clipped from V and 2 bases from J, the junction kept 4 bases outside the gene matches. CDR3 bases: TGTGCCAGCACCCTGGGACAGGGCAATCAGCCCCAGCATTTT. Residues: CASTLGQGNQPQHF. Together with reference TRBV28 and TRBJ1-5, the CDR3 gives the full variable domain: DVKVTQSSRYLVKRTGEKVFLECVQDMDHENMFWYRQDPGLGLRLIYFSYDVKMKEKGDIPEGYSVSREKKERFSLILESASTNQTSMYLCASTLGQGNQPQHFGDGTRLSIL.

The chain recombines TRBV29-1 with TRBJ2-1, with TRBD2 matching 8 bases. The germline CDR1 and CDR2 sequences are SQVTM and ANQGSEA. The V segment lost 4 bases and the J segment 8 bases; nucleotides outside the gene matches: 7. The CDR3 loop spans 13 amino acids. The CDR3 DNA reads TGCAGCGTTGCCGGGGGGGGATGGGATGAGCAGTTCTTC. Translating it yields CSVAGGGWDEQFF.

The chain recombines TRBV7-2 with TRBJ2-1, with 8 bases aligning to TRBD2. Per germline, CDR1 SGHTA and CDR2 FQGNSA. The CDR3 has 16 residues. J lost 0 bases, V lost 3 bases, and 4 bases had no gene match. This CDR3 reads CASSFSGAASYNEQFF. CDR3 sequence (DNA): TGTGCCAGCAGCTTTAGCGGGGCGGCCTCCTACAATGAGCAGTTCTTC.

This chain links TRBV11-1 with TRBJ2-3; the D gene is possibly TRBD1 (5 bases). Germline-derived CDR1 and CDR2 are SGHAT and FQDESV (reference sequence). Trimming took off 6 bases at V and 1 base at J, with 8 bases between the two ends. This CDR3 is built from 13 residues. The CDR3 nucleotides are TGTGCCAGCAGAGGGGCGGGCACAGATACGCAGTATTTT. Protein product: CASRGAGTDTQYF.

The rearrangement uses TRBV5-4 and TRBJ1-6; possibly TRBD1 for D (6 bases). The CDR3 spans 15 residues. Germline V lookup: CDR1 SGHNT, CDR2 YYREEE (reference sequence). Deletions cut 5 bases from V and 6 bases from J, with 15 bases between. CDR3 residues: CASSRQGFGNSPLHF. In DNA form, the CDR3 reads TGTGCCAGCAGTAGGCAGGGGTTTGGTAATTCACCCCTCCACTTT.